The 31 T cell receptor beta chains presented below share a single source sample, sequenced in a study of read filtering for tumor transcriptome and immune sequencing. From around 0.4 ug of RNA, a library with molecular barcoded alpha/delta and beta/gamma adaptors was made. Using its own MiXCR run on the reads, TCRdb lists one record per CDR3 protein. The data contain 100,000 to 150,000 distinct CDR3 sequences, less than 15% of them singletons. The sequencing input was a population of CD138-negative cells sorted from bone marrow. The receptor source for this set is a donor aged 40 or older with multiple myeloma.

This clonotype was observed once. It may be a read error: a sequence one base away is much more abundant. The chain carries TRBV30 and TRBJ1-2; D not certain. The ends were cut back, 5 bases at V and 12 bases at J, with 16 bases in the middle. The germline CDR1 and CDR2 sequences are GTSNPN and SVGIG (reference sequence). The CDR3 sequence is 11 residues long. The DNA for the CDR3 is TGTGCCTGGGACTTAGGGAGCTCTGACACCTTC. It encodes CAWDLGSSDTF.

Concerning this clonotype: A much larger clone is a single base away; this may be a read error. V and J are TRBV27 and TRBJ2-1, with 7 bases that match TRBD2. Germline values: CDR1 MNHEY, CDR2 SMNVEV (reference sequence). CDR3 length: 17 residues. J was trimmed by 0 bases and V by 8 bases; bases with no gene match: 13. The CDR3, as DNA: TGTGCCAGCGGCCAACTAGCGCCTCCACTCTCCTACAATGAGCAGTTCTTC. Encoded protein: CASGQLAPPLSYNEQFF.

This clonotype was seen repeatedly, ten times or more. The V and J genes are TRBV7-6 and TRBJ2-5, with 8 bases aligning to TRBD2. With 2 bases clipped from V and 2 bases from J, the junction kept 10 bases outside the gene matches. Per germline, CDR1 SGHVS and CDR2 FNYEAQ. There are 17 residues in the CDR3. DNA for the CDR3: TGTGCCAGCAGCTTACGGCGGGAGGTCTCGGGGCAAGAGACCCAGTACTTC. Translating gives CASSLRREVSGQETQYF.

This clonotype was seen many times. This CDR3 is CASIRTSGDYEQYF. DNA of the CDR3: TGTGCCAGCATCAGGACTAGCGGGGACTACGAGCAGTACTTC. The chain uses TRBV6-1 and TRBJ2-7; 12 bases agree with TRBD2. This CDR3 has 14 amino acids. Germline V gives CDR1 MNHNS, CDR2 SASEGT. V shed 7 bases and J 3 bases; nucleotides not matched to a gene: 4.

This clonotype occurred many times. The rearrangement uses TRBV9 and TRBJ2-1, with 13 bases fitting TRBD2. The CDR3 is 16 residues long. Germline lookup yields CDR1 SGDLS and CDR2 YYNGEE. V shed 3 bases and J 0 bases; nucleotides not matched to a gene: 0. The CDR3 is CASSGTSGSSYNEQFF. CDR3 DNA sequence: TGTGCCAGCAGCGGGACTAGCGGGAGCTCCTACAATGAGCAGTTCTTC.

This clonotype has a handful of counts. The chain joins TRBV20-1 to TRBJ1-4; TRBD1 matches 7 bases. The CDR3 extends over 14 amino acids. Germline CDR1 and CDR2: DFQATT and SNEGSKA (reference sequence). Losses at the gene ends were 7 bases for V and 7 bases for J; bases not matched to a gene: 12. CDR3 residues: CSGADRRRGEKLFF. CDR3 DNA: TGCAGTGGCGCGGACAGGAGAAGGGGTGAAAAACTGTTTTTT.

This clonotype was seen at least ten times. The chain recombines TRBV27 with TRBJ2-1, with 7 positions matching TRBD1. This CDR3 comprises 16 residues. J was trimmed by 4 bases and V by 5 bases; bases with no gene match: 11. Germline assignment: CDR1 MNHEY and CDR2 SMNVEV (reference sequence). The CDR3 coding sequence is TGTGCCAGCAGTATCCGGGACAGCAAAATATACAATGAGCAGTTCTTC. Translating gives CASSIRDSKIYNEQFF.

This clonotype came up many times. This sequence joins TRBV7-9 and TRBJ2-1; D is tentatively TRBD1 or TRBD2 (5 bases each). This CDR3 spans 14 amino acids. In germline, CDR1 is SEHNR, CDR2 FQNEAQ (reference sequence). Trimming took off 4 bases at V and 9 bases at J, with 16 bases between the two ends. This CDR3 reads CASSSQSGAAEQFF. The CDR3 bases are TGTGCCAGCAGCTCTCAGTCCGGGGCAGCTGAGCAGTTCTTC.

Concerning this clonotype: Given a much more abundant clone one base away, this may be a read error. The rearrangement links TRBV2 to TRBJ1-5; D is ambiguous. TRBJ2-3 explains the end of the DNA better; the J call may be wrong. CDR1 and CDR2 from the germline V gene are SNHLY and FYNNEI. This CDR3 has 14 residues. In DNA form, the CDR3 reads TGTGCCAGCAGTGAAGGGAGTAGCAATCAGCCCCAGTATTTT. Translating gives CASSEGSSNQPQYF.

This clonotype has more than one count but fewer than ten. This clone may be a read error of a much larger clone one base away. V and J are TRBV20-1 and TRBJ2-7; the D gene could be TRBD1 or TRBD2 (5 bases each). Trimming stripped 5 bases from V and 6 bases from J, with 20 bases between. The CDR3 totals 14 residues. Per germline, CDR1 DFQATT and CDR2 SNEGSKA (reference sequence). CDR3 sequence (DNA): TGCAGTGCTGGAGGTACGGGACCTAAGAGCGAGCAGTACTTC. This translates into CSAGGTGPKSEQYF.

This clonotype was detected many times. V usage is TRBV6-5 and J usage is TRBJ2-3; TRBD2 is a possible D gene (5 bases). CDR3 length equals 18 residues. Per germline, CDR1 MNHEY and CDR2 SVGAGI. V was clipped by 2 bases and J by 6 bases, with 24 bases between them. This CDR3 reads CASSYQPLPSYGVDTQYF. Written as DNA, the CDR3 is TGTGCCAGCAGTTACCAGCCCCTACCTAGCTACGGGGTTGATACGCAGTATTTT.

On this clonotype: A read error may produce the germline difference seen at one junction end. This rearrangement joins TRBV3-1 to TRBJ2-2, with D perhaps matching TRBD2 (5 bases). There are 15 residues in the CDR3. Germline V lookup: CDR1 LGHDT, CDR2 YNNKEL (reference sequence). CDR3 residues: CASSLSRAVTGELSF. As DNA, the CDR3 is TGTGCCAGCAGCCTATCACGGGCAGTGACCGGGGAGCTGTCTTTT.

This clonotype was counted at least ten times. The gene calls are TRBV28 and TRBJ2-1; perhaps D is TRBD1 or TRBD2 (7 bases each). Germline CDR1 and CDR2: MDHEN and SYDVKM. V lost 5 bases and J 3 bases, leaving 14 bases between the germline ends. The CDR3 runs to 15 residues. DNA of the CDR3: TGTGCCAGCAGTCTAACAGGGGAGGGCTACAATGAGCAGTTCTTC. This codes for CASSLTGEGYNEQFF. The full variable domain, with the rest looked up from reference TRBV28 and TRBJ2-1, is DVKVTQSSRYLVKRTGEKVFLECVQDMDHENMFWYRQDPGLGLRLIYFSYDVKMKEKGDIPEGYSVSREKKERFSLILESASTNQTSMYLCASSLTGEGYNEQFFGPGTRLTVL.

This clonotype was seen many times. V and J are TRBV2 and TRBJ2-5; TRBD1 agrees at 7 bases. Trimming took 1 base from V and 9 from J; bases not matched to a gene: 11. The germline V gene encodes CDR1 SNHLY and CDR2 FYNNEI. CDR3 length: 15 residues. The chain's CDR3 is CASSEGQGFFSAQYF. For the CDR3, the DNA is TGTGCCAGCAGTGAAGGACAGGGATTCTTTTCGGCCCAGTACTTC. Full variable domain (outside the CDR3, taken from reference TRBV2 and TRBJ2-5): EPEVTQTPSHQVTQMGQEVILRCVPISNHLYFYWYRQILGQKVEFLVSFYNNEISEKSEIFDDQFSVERPDGSNFTLKIRSTKLEDSAMYFCASSEGQGFFSAQYFGPGTRLLVL.

The chain links TRBV12-3 or TRBV12-4 to TRBJ1-3, with 9 positions matching TRBD1. CDR3 length equals 17 residues. V shed 1 base and J 2 bases; nucleotides not matched to a gene: 6. The CDR3 DNA is TGTGCCAGCAGTTTAGAAGTTTGGACAGGGGCTGGAAACACCATATATTTT. This codes for CASSLEVWTGAGNTIYF.

At least ten counts were recorded for this clonotype. The chain links TRBV7-2 to TRBJ2-3; D unclear. Germline CDR1 SGHTA, CDR2 FQGNSA. The CDR3 contains 16 residues. V was clipped by 2 bases and J by 0 bases, with 12 bases between them. CDR3 nucleotide sequence: TGTGCCAGCAGCTTATTGGGGATGGCTAGCACAGATACGCAGTATTTT. It translates to CASSLLGMASTDTQYF. Looking up the rest from reference TRBV7-2 and TRBJ2-3 gives the full variable domain: GAGVSQSPSNKVTEKGKDVELRCDPISGHTALYWYRQSLGQGLEFLIYFQGNSAPDKSGLPSDRFSAERTGGSVSTLTIQRTQQEDSAVYLCASSLLGMASTDTQYFGPGTRLTVL.

This clonotype was recorded many times. This sequence joins TRBV20-1 and TRBJ1-5, with a weak D call TRBD1 (5 bases). The CDR3 sequence is 13 residues long. The V gene's germline CDR1 is DFQATT and CDR2 SNEGSKA (reference sequence). Trimming removed 1 base at V and 6 bases at J, with 10 bases between. In DNA form, the CDR3 reads TGCAGTGCTAGAGTTTCTGGGGCTCAGCCCCAGCATTTT. The encoded protein is CSARVSGAQPQHF.

A remark on this clonotype: A read error may explain this, as a much larger clone is one base away. The genes are TRBV7-9 and TRBJ2-5, with D tentatively TRBD2 (5 bases). The V gene's germline CDR1 is SEHNR and CDR2 FQNEAQ (reference sequence). The CDR3 is 14 residues long. The CDR3 region has the DNA TGTGCCAGCAGCTTAACTAGGACCCAAGAGACCCAGCACTTC. Amino acids: CASSLTRTQETQHF.

The sample holds a few counts of this clonotype. The junction shows a germline mismatch at one end, possibly a read error. V is TRBV5-5 and J is TRBJ2-6; TRBD1 might be the D (5 bases). Germline loops: CDR1 SGHKS, CDR2 YYEKEE (reference sequence). The CDR3 spans 15 residues. The DNA for the CDR3 is TGTGCCAGCAGCTTGGCAGGGTCTGGGGCCAGCGTCCTGACTTTC. Protein sequence: CASSLAGSGASVLTF.

This clonotype was counted at least ten times. This rearrangement joins TRBV28 to TRBJ2-7; D is perhaps TRBD2 (6 bases). From germline, CDR1 is MDHEN and CDR2 SYDVKM. CDR3 length: 16 residues. The V gene lost 3 bases and the J gene lost 4 bases, with 19 bases spanning the gap. Here the CDR3 DNA reads TGTGCCAGCAGTTTGGGGGGTGGACTACCTCCTTACGAGCAGTACTTC. Residues: CASSLGGGLPPYEQYF.

This clonotype was observed many times. The chain combines TRBV10-3 with TRBJ2-1; TRBD2 aligns across 7 bases. V gave up 8 bases and J gave up 15 bases; unmatched junction bases: 16. CDR1 is ENHRY, CDR2 SYGVKD, per germline. The CDR3 has 13 amino acids. The CDR3 nucleotides are TGTGCCATCTCCCTGAGGGCGGGAGAGAACGTGTTCTTC. It encodes CAISLRAGENVFF.

This clonotype was seen repeatedly, ten times or more. The CDR3 nucleotides are TGCAGTGCTACCTTCGGGGGGGTGAGCACTGAAGCTTTCTTT. It is translated as CSATFGGVSTEAFF. The chain is built from TRBV20-1 and TRBJ1-1, with a weak D call TRBD1 (5 bases). CDR1 and CDR2 (germline): DFQATT, SNEGSKA (reference sequence). The CDR3 extends over 14 amino acids. Trimming took off 4 bases at V and 4 bases at J, with 16 bases between the two ends.

Details on this clonotype: With a much larger clone just one base away, this may be a read error. The V and J genes are TRBV4-3 and TRBJ2-5; 11 positions agree with TRBD2. The V and J ends lost 1 base and 5 bases, in that order; junction bases with no gene match: 6. CDR1 and CDR2 (germline): LGHNA, YSLEER. The CDR3 is 16 amino acids. CDR3 protein: CASSQGSGRAGETQYF. The DNA of the CDR3 is TGCGCCAGCAGCCAAGGTAGCGGGAGGGCCGGGGAGACCCAGTACTTC.

There are a few counts of this clonotype. Likely a read error: the CDR3 ends without its conserved phenylalanine or tryptophan. The chain joins TRBV6-5 to TRBJ2-7, with D unresolved. CDR1 and CDR2 (germline): MNHEY, SVGAGI. The CDR3 runs 11 residues. The V end was cut by 3 bases, the J end by 3 bases, with 3 bases between. In DNA form, the CDR3 reads TGTGCCAGCAGTTATAACTACGAGCAGTACTCC. Translation gives CASSYNYEQYS.

This clonotype was counted ten times or more. The CDR3 bases are TGTGCCAGCAGTTTCAGGGGTCCCGTCTCTGAAGCTTTCTTT. This gives the protein CASSFRGPVSEAFF. The V and J genes are TRBV6-2 or TRBV6-3 and TRBJ1-1, with D tentatively TRBD1 (6 bases). There are 14 residues in the CDR3. V lost 4 bases, J lost 6 bases, and 15 bases lay in between. Looked up from germline, CDR1 is MNHEY and CDR2 is SVGEGT.

This clonotype was seen at least ten times. J is TRBJ2-1 and V is TRBV2; D unclear. CDR3 length: 17 residues. The germline V and J ends were trimmed by 9 bases and 5 bases, with 26 bases remaining between them. Germline-derived CDR1 and CDR2 are SNHLY and FYNNEI. CDR3 DNA: TGTGCCAGTGGTAACTACCGACGAACCTACCAGCACAATGAGCAGTTCTTC. It translates to CASGNYRRTYQHNEQFF.

For this clonotype: The junction shows a germline mismatch at one end, possibly a read error. The rearrangement uses TRBV15 and TRBJ2-1; 9 bases map to TRBD2. This CDR3 is built from 14 residues. In germline, CDR1 is LNHNV, CDR2 YYDKDF (reference sequence). The CDR3 DNA reads TGTGCCTCCAGTTTAACTAGCGGGTTGGATGAGCAGTTCTTC. Its translation is CASSLTSGLDEQFF.

This clonotype was counted many times. The genes are TRBV20-1 and TRBJ2-1; unclear D gene. There are 12 residues in the CDR3. V was shortened by 3 bases and J by 4 bases, with 7 bases between the two germline ends. CDR1 is DFQATT, CDR2 SNEGSKA, per germline (reference sequence). The CDR3 nucleotides are TGCAGTGCTAGTCAAAGTTACAATGAGCAGTTCTTC. Translation: CSASQSYNEQFF.

In the case of this clonotype: This may be a read error, as it is one base from a much larger clone. V gene TRBV5-1 combines with J gene TRBJ1-1; 7 bases line up with TRBD1. Germline V lookup: CDR1 SGHRS, CDR2 YFSETQ. The CDR3 contains 15 residues. Trimming cost V 3 bases and J 0 bases; bases outside gene matches: 5. The CDR3 coding sequence is TGCGCCAGCAGCTCAGGGACAGCCTTGAACACTGAAGCTTTCTTT. Its protein product is CASSSGTALNTEAFF.

J is TRBJ1-5 and V is TRBV6-5, with D maybe TRBD1 (5 bases). Between the trimmed V and J ends, which lost 7 bases and 6 bases, there was a span of 13 bases. In germline, CDR1 is MNHEY, CDR2 SVGAGI. This CDR3 comprises 13 residues. The CDR3 loop is CASTPHGGQPQHF. The CDR3 coding sequence is TGTGCCAGCACCCCCCACGGGGGTCAGCCCCAGCATTTT.

This clonotype was recorded at least ten times. The V gene is TRBV7-9, the J gene TRBJ1-2; TRBD1 might be the D (5 bases). V was pared by 0 bases and J by 4 bases, with 9 bases between. This CDR3 contains 14 residues. CDR1 and CDR2 from the germline V gene are SEHNR and FQNEAQ (reference sequence). The CDR3 region has the DNA TGTGCCAGCAGCTTAGCTGGAAGGGGCTATGGCTACACCTTC. Translated, it gives CASSLAGRGYGYTF.